This section outlines one T cell receptor beta chain sequence together with its context. What it binds is unknown. In each case, RNA was isolated and then reverse transcribed into cDNA as the sequencing template. The assay was immunoSEQ multiplex PCR, and TCRdb's table has in-frame clones only and misses some. Of 150,000 or so clones in the sample, 55% were seen once. This CDR3 comprises 14 residues. After removal of 5 bases from V and 5 bases from J, the junction contained 4 bases not matched to a gene. Germline-derived CDR1 and CDR2 are MNHNY and SVGAGI (reference sequence). Starting from PBMCs, sorting isolated CD4+ and CD8+ T cells. These data come from a study of CD8+ T cells in alopecia areata. Study-level points and caveats: Scalp sample sequencing also detects resident alphabeta T cells of normal skin. Researchers reported that TCR sharing among patients proved less clear than in mice, possibly HLA-linked. Elevated clonality characterized lesional scalp relative to normal scalp, particularly in alopecia totalis/universalis.

Sequencing input: CD4+ T cells sorted from blood. This receptor was obtained from a human donor in good health. The V call is TRBV6-6, the J call TRBJ1-4; 8 bases match TRBD1. The CDR3, as DNA: TGTGCCAGCAGTAACAGGGGGGGGAATGAAAAACTGTTTTTT. It is translated as CASSNRGGNEKLFF.